Ten or more counts support the clone carrying this T cell receptor (beta chain). Its antigen is not identified. This entry is derived from a study of regulatory T cells in long-lasting Graves disease. Study-level findings and limits: Fewer public clonotypes were shared by new patients (roughly 970) than by persistent patients (fewer than 3,000).

Assembly of TCR beta libraries relied on iRepertoire HTBI primers together with Arm-PCR of CDR3 regions. TCRdb re-called the multiplex PCR reads through MiXCR, storing one row per CDR3 protein. The table records 250,000 to 400,000 distinct CDR3 sequences, over 15% of them present only once. The CDR3 length is 17 residues. The V and J ends lost 1 base and 2 bases respectively, with 14 bases between them. The germline gives CDR1 SEHNR, CDR2 FQNEAQ (reference sequence). Noted time point: newly diagnosed GD, antithyroid drugs for less than 3 months. PBMCs provided the RNA from which the TCR library was made. Criteria from the American Thyroid Association guidelines were applied to diagnose Graves' disease. With EDTA tubes as the receptacles, about 8.1 milliliters of peripheral blood were drawn.

The chain couples TRBV7-9 to TRBJ2-2; D gene unclear. This clonotype was sampled from a female donor with Graves disease. Sequences were derived from peripheral blood mononuclear cells (PBMCs), sampled at new diagnosis, from a patient treated with antithyroid drugs. The CDR3 region has the DNA TGTGCCAGCAGCTTAGAGACCTCCGTTGGAAACACCGGGGAGCTGTTTTTT. Amino acid sequence: CASSLETSVGNTGELFF.